Shown below are 2 T cell receptor beta chains from a single sample sequenced in a study of T cells in Graves' hyperthyroidism and ophthalmopathy. Amplification of TCR beta CDR3 regions was performed using RNA transcripts as template. A first-round RT-PCR of the TCR CDR3 used the HTBI primer set. MiXCR, applied by TCRdb to the multiplex PCR reads, yields one record per CDR3 protein. This sample has 300,000 to 350,000 distinct CDR3 sequences; 18% occur once, and the top ten carry under 55%. Sequencing was carried out using blood. These receptors came from a woman aged 45-65 years with Graves' hyperthyroidism.

This chain connects TRBV12-3 or TRBV12-4 to TRBJ1-2; 8 bases line up with TRBD1. The trim removed 6 bases at V and 4 bases at J, leaving 10 bases unmatched. This CDR3 region has 15 residues. CDR3 nucleotide sequence: TGTGCCAGCAGCCACAGCACAGGGGGAATCTATGGCTACACCTTC. Translated, it gives CASSHSTGGIYGYTF.

The sample holds many counts of this clonotype. The V call is TRBV11-2, the J call TRBJ2-2; 9 bases are a match to TRBD1. The V and J ends lost 3 bases and 9 bases, in that order; junction bases with no gene match: 2. The CDR3 spans 13 residues. The germline V gene has CDR1 SGHAT and CDR2 FQNNGV. CDR3 protein: CASSLDRGRELFF. The CDR3 DNA follows: TGTGCCAGCAGCTTGGACAGGGGCAGGGAGCTGTTTTTT.